This is a list of T cell receptor beta chains from one sample in a study of shared clonotypes between healthy human individuals. Clones were read by immunoSEQ multiplex PCR, and TCRdb kept only the in-frame ones, dropping some. The top ten clones hold about 12% of a sample with about 480,000 clones, about 79% of them seen once. The sample consisted of PBMCs. These receptors were collected from a woman in her 40s in good health. Some clones in this sample may be carry-over from other donors' samples. The CDR3 runs from the conserved cysteine through the conserved F or W. The order of the fields is D gene, V gene, J gene, clone size, CDR3 DNA, CDR3 protein. D genes are given only for firm matches. Clone size appears in some rows only: once, few, many, or a class for an expanded clone.

d_gene: .; v_gene: TRBV18; j_gene: TRBJ2-7; abundance: .; CDR3nt: TGTGCCAGCTCACCAGCAAACAGGGACTACGAGCAGTACTTC; CDR3aa: CASSPANRDYEQYF
d_gene: TRBD2; v_gene: TRBV6-1; j_gene: TRBJ2-1; abundance: .; CDR3nt: TGTGCCAGCACCGGGACTAGCGTTCGCAATGAGCAGTTCTTC; CDR3aa: CASTGTSVRNEQFF
d_gene: TRBD1; v_gene: TRBV4-1; j_gene: TRBJ2-1; abundance: .; CDR3nt: TGCGCCAGCAGCCAAGGACAGGGACGCAATGAGCAGTTCTTC; CDR3aa: CASSQGQGRNEQFF
d_gene: TRBD1; v_gene: TRBV11-2; j_gene: TRBJ2-7; abundance: few; CDR3nt: TGTGCCAGCAGACCTTGGACAGGGAGGCCCCACGAGCAGTACTTC; CDR3aa: CASRPWTGRPHEQYF
d_gene: TRBD2; v_gene: TRBV29-1; j_gene: TRBJ2-7; abundance: .; CDR3nt: TGCAGCGTAGCCGGGACTAGCGCCAAATGGGAGCAGTACTTC; CDR3aa: CSVAGTSAKWEQYF
d_gene: .; v_gene: TRBV11-2; j_gene: TRBJ2-1; abundance: few; CDR3nt: TGTGCCAGCAGCCCGATCGGCGGCAGGTACAATGAGCAGTTCTTC; CDR3aa: CASSPIGGRYNEQFF
d_gene: .; v_gene: TRBV9; j_gene: TRBJ2-7; abundance: .; CDR3nt: TGTGCCTCGTCCCTCGGGGGCGCCTCGGGCGAGCAGTACTTC; CDR3aa: CASSLGGASGEQYF
d_gene: .; v_gene: TRBV30; j_gene: TRBJ2-7; abundance: .; CDR3nt: TGTGCCTGGAGGGACTCCTACTCGGGGGAGCAGTACTTC; CDR3aa: CAWRDSYSGEQYF
d_gene: .; v_gene: TRBV6-4; j_gene: TRBJ2-1; abundance: many; CDR3nt: TGTGCCAGCAGTGATAAGAGTGGGGAGCGGGAGCAGTTCTTC; CDR3aa: CASSDKSGEREQFF
d_gene: TRBD2; v_gene: TRBV11-3; j_gene: TRBJ2-3; abundance: .; CDR3nt: TGTGCCAGCAGCTTAGGACTAGCGGGAGGCACAGATACGCAGTATTTT; CDR3aa: CASSLGLAGGTDTQYF
d_gene: .; v_gene: TRBV5-4; j_gene: TRBJ2-5; abundance: .; CDR3nt: TGTGCCAGCAGTTTGGACCGGGCGACCCAGTACTTC; CDR3aa: CASSLDRATQYF
d_gene: TRBD2; v_gene: TRBV5-1; j_gene: TRBJ2-7; abundance: .; CDR3nt: TGCGCCAGCAGAGCGGGAAGCTACGAGCAGTACTTC; CDR3aa: CASRAGSYEQYF
d_gene: .; v_gene: TRBV5-4; j_gene: TRBJ2-5; abundance: .; CDR3nt: TGTGCCAGCAGCACTCAACAGGGACTAAGAGAGGCCCAGTACTTC; CDR3aa: CASSTQQGLREAQYF
d_gene: .; v_gene: TRBV11-2; j_gene: TRBJ2-7; abundance: .; CDR3nt: TGTGCCAGCAGCTTTAGGGCAGTCGACTCCTACGAGCAGTACTTC; CDR3aa: CASSFRAVDSYEQYF
d_gene: .; v_gene: TRBV15; j_gene: TRBJ1-4; abundance: .; CDR3nt: TGTGCCACCAGCAGAGACAGGGGCGCGGGTGAAAAACTGTTTTTT; CDR3aa: CATSRDRGAGEKLFF
d_gene: .; v_gene: TRBV7-3; j_gene: TRBJ2-3; abundance: few; CDR3nt: TGTGCCAGCAGCCCAGACCTCCGAGCCCCCACAGATACGCAGTATTTT; CDR3aa: CASSPDLRAPTDTQYF
d_gene: .; v_gene: TRBV15; j_gene: TRBJ2-3; abundance: .; CDR3nt: TGTGCCACCAGCAGAGGTGCTAGTACTAGCACAGATACGCAGTATTTT; CDR3aa: CATSRGASTSTDTQYF
d_gene: .; v_gene: TRBV5-1; j_gene: TRBJ2-5; abundance: .; CDR3nt: TGCGCCAGCAGCTTGGTTTCTGGGGGCAATCTCCAAGAGACCCAGTACTTC; CDR3aa: CASSLVSGGNLQETQYF
d_gene: .; v_gene: TRBV23-1; j_gene: TRBJ2-7; abundance: many; CDR3nt: TGCGCCAGCAGTCGGGGGACATCGAAGGGACGGCAGTACTTC; CDR3aa: CASSRGTSKGRQYF
d_gene: TRBD1; v_gene: TRBV18; j_gene: TRBJ2-7; abundance: .; CDR3nt: TGTGCCAGTACCACAGGGGTCTACGAGCAGTACTTC; CDR3aa: CASTTGVYEQYF
d_gene: .; v_gene: TRBV5-1; j_gene: TRBJ2-2; abundance: .; CDR3nt: TGCGCCAGCAGCTTGTCCGTGTCGAACACCGGGGAGCTGTTTTTT; CDR3aa: CASSLSVSNTGELFF
d_gene: .; v_gene: TRBV6-1; j_gene: TRBJ1-3; abundance: .; CDR3nt: TGTGCCAGCAGTGAAGCGCTTCCCCTATCTGGAAACACCATATATTTT; CDR3aa: CASSEALPLSGNTIYF